The clone carrying this T cell receptor beta chain was detected only once. This record comes from a study of blood T cell repertoires in COVID-19. Study information: T cells, B-cell-depleted T cells, or PBMCs supplied cDNA or gDNA.

The V end was cut by 6 bases, the J end by 5 bases, with 14 bases between. Looked up from germline, CDR1 is SNHLY and CDR2 is FYNNEI. The CDR3 loop spans 15 amino acids. Per the original methods: The authors estimated nucleated cell counts from reference gene primer amplification. The assay was immunoSEQ multiplex PCR, and TCRdb's table has in-frame clones only and misses some. The V and J calls and clone size come from that table; D and trimming were worked out from the DNA. This table holds fewer than 100,000 clones, around 80% found once. The V and J genes are TRBV2 and TRBJ1-6; D may be TRBD1 (5 bases). The TCR comes from a man in his forties or fifties with acute or convalescent COVID-19. Input material: peripheral blood. The CDR3 protein is CASRAEGTNNSPLHF. Here the CDR3 DNA reads TGTGCCAGCAGGGCGGAGGGGACGAATAATTCACCCCTCCACTTT.